Shown below are 25 T cell receptor beta chains from a single sample sequenced in a study of chemoradiotherapy in HPV16-positive cancers. The table came from immunoSEQ multiplex PCR; TCRdb's copy has only in-frame clones and leaves some out. Of under 3,500 clones listed, 80% to 95% are singletons. The material sequenced was tumor tissue, taken from a patient who underwent chemoradiotherapy. The receptors here all came from a human donor with HPV-associated anogenital cancer.

This clone has only one observation. The J gene is TRBJ2-1, the V gene TRBV9; unclear D gene. The CDR3 totals 15 residues. Germline CDR1 is SGDLS and CDR2 is YYNGEE. V lost 2 bases and J 0 bases, leaving 9 bases between the germline ends. This CDR3 is CASSVGQSSYNEQFF. The CDR3 region has the DNA TGTGCCAGCAGCGTGGGCCAGAGCTCCTACAATGAGCAGTTCTTC.

This clone was seen once. This sequence joins TRBV14 and TRBJ2-2; the D call may be TRBD1 or TRBD2 (5 bases each). This CDR3 region has 17 residues. Germline CDR1 and CDR2: SGHDN and FVKESK. V was pared by 4 bases and J by 2 bases, with 17 bases between. CDR3 DNA sequence: TGTGCCAGCAGCCCAGCGAGGGACCTATCTAACACCGGGGAGCTGTTTTTT. Protein sequence: CASSPARDLSNTGELFF.

The gene calls are TRBV28 and TRBJ1-5; 7 bases line up with TRBD1. The CDR3 runs 17 residues. V dropped 5 bases and J dropped 0; count of bases not matched to a gene: 10. Germline V gene lookup returns CDR1 MDHEN and CDR2 SYDVKM. This CDR3 is CASSPPGQVRSNQPQHF. DNA for the CDR3: TGTGCCAGCAGTCCCCCCGGACAGGTTCGTAGCAATCAGCCCCAGCATTTT.

The chain carries TRBV29-1 and TRBJ2-7, with D hard to call. Between the trimmed V and J ends, which lost 5 bases and 2 bases, there was a span of 13 bases. The CDR3 spans 13 residues. Germline CDR1 SQVTM, CDR2 ANQGSEA. CDR3: CSVLPQVTYEQYF. The CDR3 DNA sequence: TGCAGCGTTCTGCCGCAGGTCACCTACGAGCAGTACTTC.

V usage is TRBV19 and J usage is TRBJ2-1, with D possibly matching TRBD2 (6 bases). The CDR3 is made up of 15 amino acids. Germline V gene lookup returns CDR1 LNHDA and CDR2 SQIVND (reference sequence). V dropped 5 bases and J dropped 1 base, with 12 bases sitting between them. The CDR3 nucleotides read TGTGCCAGTAGTTCTCGGGGGATATCCTACAATGAGCAGTTCTTC. Translating it yields CASSSRGISYNEQFF.

This chain joins TRBV29-1 and TRBJ1-2; 7 bases match TRBD1. Germline V gene data show CDR1 as SQVTM and CDR2 as ANQGSEA. V lost 6 bases and J lost 5; bases outside the gene matches: 6. CDR3 length: 12 amino acids. The CDR3 nucleotides read TGCAGCGTCGACTACAGGGGATATGGCTACACCTTC. This encodes CSVDYRGYGYTF.

The sample holds one count of this clone. The chain links TRBV5-4 to TRBJ1-1, with 9 nucleotides matching TRBD1. Germline lookup yields CDR1 SGHNT and CDR2 YYREEE (reference sequence). The CDR3 length is 16 residues. The junction had 8 bases not matched to a gene; V was cut back by 0 bases and J by 5 bases. The CDR3 protein is CASSLDRGRRGTEAFF. The CDR3 region has the DNA TGTGCCAGCAGCTTGGACAGGGGGCGCAGGGGGACTGAAGCTTTCTTT.

V and J are TRBV5-1 and TRBJ2-2, with D hard to call. Germline V gene sequence: CDR1 SGHRS, CDR2 YFSETQ. The CDR3 runs to 14 residues. The ends were cut back, 5 bases at V and 3 bases at J, with 11 bases in the middle. The CDR3 coding sequence is TGCGCCAGCAGGCCCGACTCCTACACCGGGGAGCTGTTTTTT. Its protein is CASRPDSYTGELFF. Full variable domain (outside the CDR3, taken from reference TRBV5-1 and TRBJ2-2): KAGVTQTPRYLIKTRGQQVTLSCSPISGHRSVSWYQQTPGQGLQFLFEYFSETQRNKGNFPGRFSGRQFSNSRSEMNVSTLELGDSALYLCASRPDSYTGELFFGEGSRLTVL.

The chain links TRBV20-1 to TRBJ1-2; no definite D call. Germline V gene sequence: CDR1 DFQATT, CDR2 SNEGSKA (reference sequence). V shed 1 base and J shed 5 bases, with 5 bases lying between them. The CDR3 loop spans 11 amino acids. CDR3 nucleotides: TGCAGTGCTAGAGTCGTTTATGGCTACACCTTC. Translation: CSARVVYGYTF.

The V and J genes are TRBV11-2 and TRBJ2-2; the match to TRBD2 covers 9 bases. The trim removed 5 bases at V and 6 bases at J, leaving 13 bases unmatched. Looked up from germline, CDR1 is SGHAT and CDR2 is FQNNGV. The CDR3 is made up of 17 amino acids. The CDR3 is CASSPPGLASRAGELFF. In nucleotides, the CDR3 is TGTGCCAGCAGCCCCCCGGGACTAGCTTCTCGGGCCGGGGAGCTGTTTTTT.

This clone was seen a single time. The V gene is TRBV5-6, the J gene TRBJ2-3; D not resolved. Trimming took 0 bases from V and 4 from J, leaving 12 bases between them. Germline V CDR1 and CDR2: SGHDT, YYEEEE. The CDR3 extends over 15 amino acids. The chain's CDR3 is CASSLVGSPPDTQYF. CDR3 DNA: TGTGCCAGCAGCTTGGTAGGTAGCCCCCCAGATACGCAGTATTTT.

Only one count was recorded for this clone. The chain is built from TRBV19 and TRBJ2-7; TRBD2 agrees at 7 bases. The CDR3 is 13 residues long. Germline CDR1 reads LNHDA; CDR2 reads SQIVND (reference sequence). J was trimmed by 2 bases and V by 6 bases; bases with no gene match: 4. CDR3 protein: CASSPGGPYEQYF. CDR3 nucleotide sequence: TGTGCCAGTAGCCCGGGGGGTCCCTACGAGCAGTACTTC. Full variable domain (rest looked up from reference TRBV19 and TRBJ2-7): DGGITQSPKYLFRKEGQNVTLSCEQNLNHDAMYWYRQDPGQGLRLIYYSQIVNDFQKGDIAEGYSVSREKKESFPLTVTSAQKNPTAFYLCASSPGGPYEQYFGPGTRLTVT.

This chain uses TRBV15 with TRBJ2-6, with D uncertain. Germline CDR1 is LNHNV and CDR2 is YYDKDF (reference sequence). The CDR3 contains 19 residues. V lost 5 bases and J lost 5, with 25 bases in between. CDR3 bases: TGTGCCACCAGCCCTGAGGAAAGGTGTGACAAAAGTCGGGCCAACGTCCTGACTTTC. Its protein product is CATSPEERCDKSRANVLTF.

The chain uses TRBV11-2 and TRBJ1-2; TRBD1 agrees at 12 bases. Unmatched junction bases numbered 10, after V lost 5 bases and J lost 6 bases. Germline V gene sequence: CDR1 SGHAT, CDR2 FQNNGV. The CDR3 consists of 16 residues. The DNA for the CDR3 is TGTGCCAGCAGCCGGACCGGGACAGGGGGCTTTAATGGCTACACCTTC. This sequence encodes CASSRTGTGGFNGYTF.

J is TRBJ2-4 and V is TRBV6-6, with D possibly TRBD1 on 5 matching bases. Looked up from germline, CDR1 is MNHNY and CDR2 is SVGAGI (reference sequence). The CDR3 covers 13 residues. Deletions cut 4 bases from V and 6 bases from J, with 10 bases between. CDR3: CASSSDRRNIQYF. CDR3 DNA sequence: TGTGCCAGCAGTTCCGACAGAAGAAACATTCAGTACTTC.

J is TRBJ2-5 and V is TRBV7-2; 8 bases are shared with TRBD1. Germline assignment: CDR1 SGHTA and CDR2 FQGNSA. The trim removed 5 bases at V and 6 bases at J, leaving 11 bases unmatched. The CDR3 extends over 15 amino acids. The CDR3: CASSPPGQATKTQYF. As DNA, the CDR3 is TGTGCCAGCAGCCCGCCGGGACAGGCCACGAAGACCCAGTACTTC.

The chain links TRBV28 to TRBJ1-3; D is perhaps TRBD1 (6 bases). The CDR3 has 12 amino acids. Trimming took off 6 bases at V and 8 bases at J, with 11 bases between the two ends. Germline V CDR1 and CDR2: MDHEN, SYDVKM. CDR3 in amino acids: CASSQQGDTIYF. CDR3 DNA: TGTGCCAGCAGCCAACAGGGAGACACCATATATTTT.

This clone was found once. The J gene is TRBJ1-2, the V gene TRBV4-1; TRBD1 is a possible D gene (5 bases). V dropped 0 bases and J dropped 7 bases, with 15 bases sitting between them. Germline V CDR1 and CDR2: MGHRA, YSYEKL. The CDR3 contains 15 residues. For the CDR3, the DNA is TGCGCCAGCAGCCAAGATCCGGGGACTCAGGGTGGCTACACCTTC. This codes for CASSQDPGTQGGYTF.

This clone turned up a few times. This rearrangement joins TRBV29-1 to TRBJ2-7; TRBD1 aligns across 10 bases. Germline values: CDR1 SQVTM, CDR2 ANQGSEA. V lost 5 bases, J lost 4 bases, and 5 bases stayed unmatched. This CDR3 is built from 13 residues. The CDR3 region is CSVMTGGSYEQYF. Written as DNA, the CDR3 is TGCAGCGTTATGACAGGGGGCAGTTACGAGCAGTACTTC.

For the CDR3, the DNA is TGTGCCAGCAGCAAAAAAGGGGGACAGGAAAACTATGGCTACACCTTC. Protein sequence: CASSKKGGQENYGYTF. V and J are TRBV5-4 and TRBJ1-2, with 8 bases that match TRBD1. Germline values: CDR1 SGHNT, CDR2 YYREEE (reference sequence). Germline trimming cut 4 bases from V and 2 bases from J; bases unmatched to any gene: 10. The CDR3 covers 16 residues.

The chain combines TRBV29-1 with TRBJ2-1; a possible D gene is TRBD1 (5 bases). Germline V gene lookup returns CDR1 SQVTM and CDR2 ANQGSEA. Trimming took off 3 bases at V and 0 bases at J, with 15 bases between the two ends. CDR3 length: 16 amino acids. CDR3 region: CSVDSGQLSSYNEQFF. In DNA form, the CDR3 reads TGCAGCGTTGACTCAGGGCAGCTCAGCTCCTACAATGAGCAGTTCTTC.

The chain is built from TRBV15 and TRBJ1-2; D call uncertain. CDR1 and CDR2 from the germline V gene are LNHNV and YYDKDF (reference sequence). The CDR3 spans 13 residues. V was clipped by 0 bases and J by 4 bases, with 6 bases between them. CDR3 residues: CATSRDGAYGYTF. Here the CDR3 DNA reads TGTGCCACCAGCAGAGATGGTGCCTATGGCTACACCTTC.

The chain couples TRBV25-1 to TRBJ2-2, with D perhaps given as TRBD1 or TRBD2 (5 bases each). Trimming removed 6 bases from V and 2 bases from J, with 16 bases in between. The CDR3 is 16 residues long. Germline V CDR1 and CDR2: MGHDK, SYGVNS. The CDR3 DNA sequence: TGTGCCAGCAGAGCCCTCGGGACGGATAACACCGGGGAGCTGTTTTTT. It encodes CASRALGTDNTGELFF.

The chain employs TRBV28 and TRBJ1-1; D unresolved. Deletions cut 3 bases from V and 1 base from J, with 9 bases between. Germline V gives CDR1 MDHEN, CDR2 SYDVKM. The CDR3 runs to 14 residues. DNA of the CDR3: TGTGCCAGCAGTTTGGTGCAGGCGAACACTGAAGCTTTCTTT. This encodes CASSLVQANTEAFF.

This rearrangement joins TRBV2 to TRBJ2-1; 8 bases fit TRBD2. This CDR3 region has 14 residues. Germline-derived CDR1 and CDR2 are SNHLY and FYNNEI. The trim removed 11 bases at V and 5 bases at J, leaving 11 bases unmatched. The CDR3 protein is CASPTGGTNNEQFF. In nucleotides, the CDR3 is TGTGCCTCCCCAACGGGGGGGACAAACAATGAGCAGTTCTTC.